The rows below give T cell receptor beta chains drawn from one sample of a study of blood T cell repertoires in COVID-19. Repertoires were generated with immunoSEQ multiplex PCR, while TCRdb's copy carries only in-frame clones and drops some. The table records about 240,000 clones, around 86% of them present only once. Sequencing was carried out using peripheral blood. These receptors were collected from a woman aged 70-85 years with active or convalescent COVID-19. Each CDR3 is given with its conserved first and last residue. A D gene is named only where the DNA matches it firmly. A row's size may be missing; if present it is once, few, many or a size class.

TRBJ1-1 NA TRBV19 NA TGTGCCAGTTCTACAGGGACCAACACTGAAGCTTTCTTT CASSTGTNTEAFF
TRBJ1-3 TRBD1 TRBV6-6 NA TGTGCCAGCAGTTACGGACAGGGGGCTGGAAACACCATATATTTT CASSYGQGAGNTIYF
TRBJ2-7 NA TRBV6-2/TRBV6-3 NA TGTGCCAGCAGTTCCACCTACGAGCAGTACTTC CASSSTYEQYF
TRBJ1-2 TRBD1 TRBV24-1 few TGTGCCACCAGTGATGGGACAGGGTTGGGCTACACCTTC CATSDGTGLGYTF
TRBJ2-1 TRBD1 TRBV5-8 NA TGTGCCAGCAGCGAAGTGAGACAGGGTAATTATCCCAATGAGCAGTTCTTC CASSEVRQGNYPNEQFF
TRBJ2-1 TRBD1 TRBV19 NA TGTGCCAGTAGAACGACAGGGGGCCCCTCAAATGAGCAGTTCTTC CASRTTGGPSNEQFF
TRBJ2-7 NA TRBV2 NA TGTGCCAGCAGTTCCCTGTACGAGCAGTACTTC CASSSLYEQYF
TRBJ2-3 TRBD2 TRBV5-1 NA TGCGCCAGCAGCTTGGAGCCTAGCGGGGGGGCAGATACGCAGTATTTT CASSLEPSGGADTQYF
TRBJ2-7 NA TRBV7-6 NA TGTGCCAGCAGCTTAGTAGAGGGTGGGACCTACGAGCAGTACTTC CASSLVEGGTYEQYF
TRBJ2-2 TRBD2 TRBV9 NA TGTGCCAGCAGCGTAAATCCGCGGGGGGGCCCCGGGGAGCTGTTTTTT CASSVNPRGGPGELFF
TRBJ2-6 NA TRBV7-2 NA TGTGCCAGCAGCTTAAGGACAGCCGGGGCCAACGTCCTGACTTTC CASSLRTAGANVLTF
TRBJ2-2 TRBD2 TRBV7-9 NA TGTGCCAGCAGCGATCGGACTAGCGGGGGAACCGGGGAGCTGTTTTTT CASSDRTSGGTGELFF
TRBJ1-2 TRBD1 TRBV27 NA TGTGCCAGCAGTATTGGACAGGGCGCCTATGGCTACACCTTC CASSIGQGAYGYTF
TRBJ1-2 TRBD1 TRBV6-5 NA TGTGCCAGCTGGGACAGGCTTTCCTATGGCTACACCTTC CASWDRLSYGYTF